This TCR beta chain was identified during a study of T cell responses to AZD1222 COVID-19 vaccine. Regarding the study as a whole: It was only after the peak T cell response that any repertoires were sampled.

Comment on this clone: Its antigen is as yet unknown.

Some clones are missing from TCRdb's copy, which holds only in-frame ones; the method was immunoSEQ multiplex PCR. The sample holds about 150,000 clones; over 90% are singletons and the top ten take approximately 1.6%. Germline V gene lookup returns CDR1 LGHNT and CDR2 FRNRAP. The CDR3 length is 19 residues. The V segment lost 0 bases and the J segment 5 bases; nucleotides outside the gene matches: 11. The sequence was collected from an adult who received the AZD1222 COVID-19 vaccine. The genes are TRBV12-5 and TRBJ1-6, with 9 nucleotides matching TRBD1. The specimen was peripheral blood, collected 28 days after the second AZD1222 dose. The CDR3 spells CASGLVPKGQGPNNSPLHF. The CDR3 coding sequence is TGTGCTAGTGGTTTGGTACCTAAAGGACAGGGGCCAAATAATTCACCCCTCCACTTT.